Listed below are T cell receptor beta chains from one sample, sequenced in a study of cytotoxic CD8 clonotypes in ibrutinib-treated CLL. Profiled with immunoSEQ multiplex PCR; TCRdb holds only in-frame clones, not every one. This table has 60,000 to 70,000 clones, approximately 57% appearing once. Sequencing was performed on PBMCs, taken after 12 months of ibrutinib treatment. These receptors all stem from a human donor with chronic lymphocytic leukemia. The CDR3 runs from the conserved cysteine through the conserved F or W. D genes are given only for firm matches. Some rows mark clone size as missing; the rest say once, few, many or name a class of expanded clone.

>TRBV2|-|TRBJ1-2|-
TGTGCCAGCAGTAAAGATCGCCCTCGTGACTATGGCTACACCTTC
CASSKDRPRDYGYTF
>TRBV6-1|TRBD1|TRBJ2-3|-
TGTGCCAGCATTGGAGCGCACAGGGGACACACAGATACGCAGTATTTT
CASIGAHRGHTDTQYF
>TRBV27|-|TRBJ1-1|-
TGTGCCAGCAGTTTTACTCGGGGAGGCACTGAAGCTTTCTTT
CASSFTRGGTEAFF
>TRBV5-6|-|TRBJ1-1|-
TGTGCCAGCAGCCCGCTCCTGGGCCGGAACACTGAAGCTTTCTTT
CASSPLLGRNTEAFF
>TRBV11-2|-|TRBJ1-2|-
TGTGCCAGCAGCACTAAACCGACAGACTATGGCTACACCTTC
CASSTKPTDYGYTF
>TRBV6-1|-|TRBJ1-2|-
TGTGCCAGCAGTCCCCGGGTTGGCTACACCTTC
CASSPRVGYTF
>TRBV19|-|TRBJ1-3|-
TGTGCCAGTAGTATGGTGGACTGGAGCTCTGGAAACACCATATATTTT
CASSMVDWSSGNTIYF
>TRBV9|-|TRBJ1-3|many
TGTGCCAGCAGCGTAGACGACGGACCCTCTGGAAACACCATATATTTT
CASSVDDGPSGNTIYF
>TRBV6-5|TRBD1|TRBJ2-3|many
TGTGCCAGCAGTTACTCGGGACAGGGGGCAGGAGATACGCAGTATTTT
CASSYSGQGAGDTQYF
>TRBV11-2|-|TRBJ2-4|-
TGTGCCAGCAGCCAACAACTCGGACCACTAGCCAAAAACATTCAGTACTTC
CASSQQLGPLAKNIQYF
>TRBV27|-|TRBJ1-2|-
TGTGCCGCCTCTCCCGGGGGTAATCGGGGCTACACCTTC
CAASPGGNRGYTF
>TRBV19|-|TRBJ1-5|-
TGTGCCAGTAGCGGGGATTTTAGCAATCAGCCCCAGCATTTT
CASSGDFSNQPQHF
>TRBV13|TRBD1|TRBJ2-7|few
TGTGCCAGCAGCTTAAGGACAGGGGCCTACGAGCAGTACTTC
CASSLRTGAYEQYF
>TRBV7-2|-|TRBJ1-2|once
TGTGCCAGCAGAAAGACAGCGCTTAACTATGGCTACACCTTC
CASRKTALNYGYTF
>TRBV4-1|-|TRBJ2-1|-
TGCGCCAGCAGCCAAGGGCAGGGGTCCCACAATGAGCAGTTCTTC
CASSQGQGSHNEQFF
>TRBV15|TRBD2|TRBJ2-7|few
TGTGCCACCAGCGTGACTAGCGGGAGTGGGTACGAGCAGTACTTC
CATSVTSGSGYEQYF
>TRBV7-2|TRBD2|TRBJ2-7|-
TGTGCCAGCAGCTCGGCCGGGACTACCGGGGGTGAGCAGTACTTC
CASSSAGTTGGEQYF
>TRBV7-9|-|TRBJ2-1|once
TGTGCCAGCAGCTTATCGTACGAAGAGCAGTTCTTC
CASSLSYEEQFF
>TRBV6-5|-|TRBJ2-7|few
TGTGCCAGCAGTTACTCGTTCGTAAATCCCTACGAGCAGTACTTC
CASSYSFVNPYEQYF
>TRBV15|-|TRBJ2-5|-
TGTGCCACCAGCAGAGCCCTTGGGGCCCAAGAGACCCAGTACTTC
CATSRALGAQETQYF
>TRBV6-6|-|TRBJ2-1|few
TGTGCCAGCAGTTGGCAGGATGAGCAGTTCTTC
CASSWQDEQFF
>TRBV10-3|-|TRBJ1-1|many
TGTGCCATCAGCCGCCCGAACACTGAAGCTTTCTTT
CAISRPNTEAFF
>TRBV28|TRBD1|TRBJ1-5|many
TGTGCCAGCAGTTTTAACAGGGGGCAGCCCCAGCATTTT
CASSFNRGQPQHF
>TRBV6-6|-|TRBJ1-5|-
TGTGCCAGCAGGAGGGAAGGGAGGAATCAGCCCCAGCATTTT
CASRREGRNQPQHF
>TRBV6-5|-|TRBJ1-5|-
TGTGCCAGCAGTGACCCAAGCGGAATTCAGCCCCAGCATTTT
CASSDPSGIQPQHF
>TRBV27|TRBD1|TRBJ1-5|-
TGTGCCAGCAGTTTGGGGGCAGGGGGACAGCCCCAGCATTTT
CASSLGAGGQPQHF
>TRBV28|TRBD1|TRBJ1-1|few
TGTGCCAGCAGTTTACTACAGGGGGCGGTTTTCTTT
CASSLLQGAVFF
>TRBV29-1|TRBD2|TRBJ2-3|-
TGCAGCGTTGAAGACCAGACTAGCACGGGCACAGATACGCAGTATTTT
CSVEDQTSTGTDTQYF
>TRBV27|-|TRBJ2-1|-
TGTGCCAGCAGTTTATCGTGGTCGGGGGTCCGTAGTGAGCAGTTCTTC
CASSLSWSGVRSEQFF
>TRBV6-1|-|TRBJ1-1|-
TGTGCCAGCAGTGATCTGCCGGGGACTGAAGCTTTCTTT
CASSDLPGTEAFF
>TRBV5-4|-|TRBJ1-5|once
TGTGCCAGCAGCCTCTGGGGTCAGCCCCAGCATTTT
CASSLWGQPQHF
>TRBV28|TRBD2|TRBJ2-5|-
TGTGCCAGCAGTTTAAGTAGCGGGGGGAACCTGCGGGAGACCCAGTACTTC
CASSLSSGGNLRETQYF